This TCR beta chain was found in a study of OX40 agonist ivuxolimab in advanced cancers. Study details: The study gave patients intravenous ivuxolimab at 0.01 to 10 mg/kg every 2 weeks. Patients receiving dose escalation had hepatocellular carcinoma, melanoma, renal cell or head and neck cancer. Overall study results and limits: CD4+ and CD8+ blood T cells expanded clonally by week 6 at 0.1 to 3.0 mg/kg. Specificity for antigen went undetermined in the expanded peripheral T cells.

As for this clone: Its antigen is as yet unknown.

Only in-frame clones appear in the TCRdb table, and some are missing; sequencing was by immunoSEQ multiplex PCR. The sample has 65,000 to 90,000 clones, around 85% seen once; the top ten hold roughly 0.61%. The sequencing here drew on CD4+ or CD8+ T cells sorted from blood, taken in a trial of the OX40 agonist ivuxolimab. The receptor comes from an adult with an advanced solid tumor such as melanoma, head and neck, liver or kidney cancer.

CDR3 DNA: TGCAGCGTTGGGGACTACAGGGGAAACTACGAGCAGTACTTC. It translates to CSVGDYRGNYEQYF. V gene TRBV29-1 combines with J gene TRBJ2-7, with D tentatively TRBD1 or TRBD2 (7 bases each). Deletions cut 4 bases from V and 3 bases from J, with 16 bases between. This CDR3 contains 14 residues. Germline V gene data show CDR1 as SQVTM and CDR2 as ANQGSEA.